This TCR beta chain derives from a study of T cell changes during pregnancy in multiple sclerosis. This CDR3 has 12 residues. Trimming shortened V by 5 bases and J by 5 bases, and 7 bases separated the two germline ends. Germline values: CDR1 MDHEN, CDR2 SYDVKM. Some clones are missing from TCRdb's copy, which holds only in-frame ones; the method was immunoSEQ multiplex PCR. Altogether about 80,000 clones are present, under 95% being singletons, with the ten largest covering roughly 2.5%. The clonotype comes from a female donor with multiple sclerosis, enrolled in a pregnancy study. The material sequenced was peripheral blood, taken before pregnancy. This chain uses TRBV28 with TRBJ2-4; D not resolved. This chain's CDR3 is CASSPYQNIQYF. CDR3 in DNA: TGTGCCAGCAGTCCCTACCAAAACATTCAGTACTTC.